This T cell receptor (beta chain) is drawn from a study of post-analysis software for immune sequencing data. The overall study: Progressive-relapsing, secondary progressive and relapsing-remitting multiple sclerosis were among the disease courses included.

Unique molecular identifiers tagged the TCR beta cDNA libraries. Around 500,000 cDNA molecules were obtained per 1 to 10 million input T cells. TCRdb recomputed calls from the PCR reads with MiXCR, one row per CDR3 protein. The sample comprises more than 450,000 distinct CDR3 sequences, 30% to 40% of which are singletons, and around 6% rests with the top ten. The sequencing input was blood. The TCR was taken from a girl aged 2 to 17 with multiple sclerosis.

The CDR3 sequence is CASSFTGTGRDEQYF. CDR3 DNA sequence: TGCGCCAGCAGCTTTACCGGGACAGGTCGAGACGAGCAGTACTTC. The J gene is TRBJ2-7, the V gene TRBV5-1; TRBD1 aligns across 8 bases. The CDR3 has 15 residues. Germline CDR1 and CDR2: SGHRS and YFSETQ. The trim removed 2 bases at V and 5 bases at J, leaving 9 bases unmatched.